This TCR beta chain is from a study of blood T cell repertoires in COVID-19. Only in-frame clones appear in the TCRdb table, and some are missing; sequencing was by immunoSEQ multiplex PCR. The sample consists of approximately 130,000 clones, around 88% of them appearing once. Sequencing was performed on PBMCs or T cells enriched from blood (not recorded which). This TCR derives from a woman aged 50 to 60 who had recovered from COVID-19.

The CDR3 sequence is CASSLTVQTQYF. The CDR3 DNA follows: TGTGCCAGCAGCTTAACGGTCCAGACCCAGTACTTC. V usage is TRBV7-9 and J usage is TRBJ2-5; D uncertain. The CDR3 totals 12 residues. V gave up 2 bases and J gave up 6 bases, with 7 bases separating them. CDR1 and CDR2 (germline): SEHNR, FQNEAQ (reference sequence).